These T cell receptor beta chains were read from a single sample in a study of shared clonotypes between healthy human individuals. Method: immunoSEQ multiplex PCR; TCRdb's copy keeps in-frame clones and lacks some. Here the sample spans 1,400,000 or so clones, 98% being singletons. Specimen: naive CD4+ T cells sorted from blood. These TCRs come from a man younger than 45 in good health. The CDR3 runs from the conserved cysteine through the conserved F or W. The D gene is left open where the match is weak.

- | TRBJ1-4 | TRBV18 | CASSPRSGISNEKLFF | TGTGCCAGCTCACCTCGATCCGGGATATCTAATGAAAAACTGTTTTTT
TRBD2 | TRBJ2-7 | TRBV28 | CASTVRSGTSGTYEQYF | TGTGCCAGCACCGTACGATCCGGGACTAGCGGCACCTACGAGCAGTACTTC
TRBD1 | TRBJ2-7 | TRBV7-8 | CASSSRQGSYEQYF | TGTGCCAGCAGCTCTCGACAGGGATCCTACGAGCAGTACTTC
- | TRBJ2-3 | TRBV29-1 | CSVGGTKMGATDTQYF | TGCAGCGTTGGTGGGACCAAGATGGGGGCCACAGATACGCAGTATTTT
TRBD2 | TRBJ2-7 | TRBV5-5 | CASSPAGGSLYEQYF | TGTGCCAGCAGCCCCGCGGGGGGGAGCCTTTACGAGCAGTACTTC
- | TRBJ2-2 | TRBV15 | CATSRERGANTGELFF | TGTGCCACCAGCAGAGAGCGGGGCGCGAACACCGGGGAGCTGTTTTTT
- | TRBJ2-7 | TRBV19 | CASTEGPSSYEQYF | TGTGCCAGTACCGAGGGGCCGAGCTCCTACGAGCAGTACTTC
TRBD2 | TRBJ2-5 | TRBV15 | CATSRDRRGEETQYF | TGTGCCACCAGCAGAGATAGGCGGGGGGAAGAGACCCAGTACTTC
- | TRBJ1-1 | TRBV7-3 | CASSFLRGKETEAFF | TGTGCCAGCAGCTTCCTGAGGGGAAAGGAGACTGAAGCTTTCTTT
- | TRBJ1-1 | TRBV5-6 | CASSLRGWEAFF | TGTGCCAGCAGCTTGCGGGGCTGGGAAGCTTTCTTT
- | TRBJ2-1 | TRBV20-1 | CSASWYNEQFF | TGCAGTGCTAGTTGGTACAATGAGCAGTTCTTC
TRBD2 | TRBJ2-3 | TRBV9 | CASSPATSGLTDTQYF | TGTGCCAGCAGCCCGGCGACTAGCGGACTCACAGATACGCAGTATTTT